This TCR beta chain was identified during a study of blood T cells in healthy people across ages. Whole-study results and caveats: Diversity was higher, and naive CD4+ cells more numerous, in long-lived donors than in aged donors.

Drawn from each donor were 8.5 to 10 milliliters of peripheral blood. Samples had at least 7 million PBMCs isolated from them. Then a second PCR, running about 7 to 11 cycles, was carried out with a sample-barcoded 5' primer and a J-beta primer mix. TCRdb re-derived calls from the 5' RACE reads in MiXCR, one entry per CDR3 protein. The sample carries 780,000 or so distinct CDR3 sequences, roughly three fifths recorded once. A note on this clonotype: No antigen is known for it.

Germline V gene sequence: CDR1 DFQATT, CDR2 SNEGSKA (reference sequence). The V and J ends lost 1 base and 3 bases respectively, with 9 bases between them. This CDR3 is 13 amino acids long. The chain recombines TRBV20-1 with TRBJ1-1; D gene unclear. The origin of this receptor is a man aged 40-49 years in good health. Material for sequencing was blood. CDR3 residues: CSARGRRDTEAFF. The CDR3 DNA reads TGCAGTGCTAGAGGCAGGAGGGACACTGAAGCTTTCTTT.